This entry features one T cell receptor beta chain sequence. What it binds is unknown. Ophthalmopathy patients all had a Clinical Activity Score of at least 3, a NOSPECS grade of at least 4 and disease under 3 months old. PBMCs were collected from an approximately 10 ml volume of fresh peripheral blood. RNA transcripts served as the template for amplifying TCR beta CDR3 regions. Primed by the HTBI set, a first-round RT-PCR was run on the TCR CDR3. One entry per CDR3 protein, called by TCRdb with MiXCR from the multiplex PCR reads. The table has about 640,000 distinct CDR3 sequences, around 21% seen once. This entry comes from a study of T cells in Graves' hyperthyroidism and ophthalmopathy. Study-wide results and limits: The model forecast ophthalmopathy, anticipating it by a median approximately 6.1 months before onset. Peripheral blood also featured most of the thyroid clonotypes expanded above 0.001.

The V gene's germline CDR1 is MDHEN and CDR2 SYDVKM. CDR3 length: 15 residues. V lost 5 bases and J lost 3; bases outside the gene matches: 8. V and J are TRBV28 and TRBJ1-2; 8 bases line up with TRBD1. This TCR was sampled from a man younger than 40 with Graves' ophthalmopathy. The sample consisted of blood. The chain's CDR3 is CASSTWLDRDYGYTF. The CDR3, as DNA: TGTGCCAGCAGTACATGGCTGGACAGGGACTATGGCTACACCTTC.